This T cell receptor (beta chain) derives from a study of T cell responses to AZD1222 COVID-19 vaccine. Study summary: Pooling of second doses given at about 4 or about 12 weeks was done. The study, taken as a whole, reports: With dominance at 160-218 and 743-854, vaccine-associated CD4 TCRs spanned spike. Of the AZD1222 recipients, only 5 to 7 were seropositive at baseline.

Only in-frame clones appear in the TCRdb table, and some are missing; sequencing was by immunoSEQ multiplex PCR. The table shows 100,000 to 150,000 clones, with approximately 86% occurring only once. This clone has just a few counts. Its antigen is undetermined. The CDR3 loop spans 14 amino acids. Germline CDR1 LGHDT, CDR2 YNNKEL (reference sequence). Trimming shortened V by 4 bases and J by 6 bases, and 13 bases separated the two germline ends. The TCR sequence derives from an adult in good health. The chain has TRBV3-1 (or the pseudogene TRBV3-2) and TRBJ1-5, with a weak D call TRBD1 (6 bases). The input for sequencing was peripheral blood, taken on day 0 of AZD1222 vaccination. The CDR3, as DNA: TGTGCCAGCAGCCTCACAGGGATGGGTCAGCCCCAGCATTTT. It translates to CASSLTGMGQPQHF.